A selection of T cell receptor beta chains follows, all from one sample in a study of blood T cell repertoires in COVID-19. Sequencing was performed with immunoSEQ multiplex PCR; in TCRdb, only in-frame clones are kept and a portion is missing. Counted here are about 260,000 clones, 84% occurring once; the ten biggest clones make up 4.2%. Sequencing was carried out using peripheral blood. These receptors originate from a man aged 60 to 75 with acute or convalescent COVID-19. CDR3s include the opening cysteine and the closing phenylalanine or tryptophan. Fields, in order: D gene, CDR3 length, V gene, clone size, J gene, CDR3 protein, CDR3 DNA. A D gene is named only where the DNA matches it firmly. Only part of the rows carry a size: once, few, many, or a class if the clone is expanded.

-,12,TRBV3-1/TRBV3-2,once,TRBJ2-7,CASSQVSYEQYF,TGTGCCAGCAGCCAAGTTAGCTACGAGCAGTACTTC
TRBD1,16,TRBV11-2,few,TRBJ1-4,CASKGAPGTGNEKLFF,TGTGCCAGCAAGGGGGCCCCCGGGACAGGGAATGAAAAACTGTTTTTT
-,14,TRBV6-5,-,TRBJ1-6,CASSYGQGNSPLHF,TGTGCCAGCAGTTATGGTCAGGGAAATTCACCCCTCCACTTT
TRBD2,18,TRBV5-4,-,TRBJ2-5,CASSSNSGPTYMIKTQYF,TGTGCCAGCAGCTCGAATAGCGGGCCTACATATATGATAAAGACCCAGTACTTC
TRBD1,16,TRBV7-8,-,TRBJ2-1,CASSFRGTGHYNEQFF,TGTGCCAGCAGCTTTCGTGGGACAGGGCACTACAATGAGCAGTTCTTC
TRBD1,15,TRBV19,-,TRBJ2-1,CASSIGQGASNEQFF,TGTGCCAGTAGTATAGGGCAGGGGGCTTCTAATGAGCAGTTCTTC
TRBD2,15,TRBV7-3,-,TRBJ2-5,CASSPRGGRAETQYF,TGTGCCAGCAGCCCGCGGGGGGGCAGGGCGGAGACCCAGTACTTC
-,15,TRBV3-1/TRBV3-2,-,TRBJ2-2,CASSQAGGGTGELFF,TGTGCCAGCAGCCAAGCAGGGGGAGGTACCGGGGAGCTGTTTTTT
-,15,TRBV19,-,TRBJ2-2,CASSIEAGGQGELFF,TGTGCCAGTAGTATAGAGGCCGGCGGGCAGGGGGAGCTGTTTTTT
TRBD1,14,TRBV29-1,-,TRBJ2-3,CSVEWGQGTDTQYF,TGCAGCGTTGAGTGGGGACAGGGCACAGATACGCAGTATTTT
TRBD1,17,TRBV3-1/TRBV3-2,once,TRBJ1-3,CASSRQGARLRGNTIYF,TGTGCCAGCAGCCGACAGGGGGCGCGTCTTAGAGGAAACACCATATATTTT
-,13,TRBV5-6,once,TRBJ1-1,CASRGRVNTEAFF,TGTGCCAGCAGAGGGAGGGTGAACACTGAAGCTTTCTTT
-,15,TRBV28,-,TRBJ2-1,CASSFRSETYNEQFF,TGTGCCAGCAGTTTTCGGTCGGAGACGTACAATGAGCAGTTCTTC
TRBD1,15,TRBV5-1,-,TRBJ2-7,CASSSRDRAIYEQYF,TGCGCCAGCAGCTCCCGGGACAGGGCGATCTACGAGCAGTACTTC
TRBD1,14,TRBV25-1,few,TRBJ2-7,CASSEPRGLTRQYF,TGTGCCAGCAGTGAGCCCAGGGGGCTTACGAGGCAGTACTTC
TRBD1,14,TRBV5-8,-,TRBJ2-5,CASRPGQGAETQYF,TGTGCCAGCAGACCGGGACAGGGGGCAGAGACCCAGTACTTC
-,17,TRBV25-1,-,TRBJ2-7,CASSPSNGAGATYEQYF,TGTGCCAGCAGCCCATCTAACGGGGCAGGGGCCACCTACGAGCAGTACTTC
TRBD2,16,TRBV11-3,-,TRBJ2-1,CASSFGRPGGYNEQFF,TGTGCCAGCAGCTTCGGTAGGCCGGGAGGGTACAATGAGCAGTTCTTC
TRBD1,16,TRBV4-1,-,TRBJ1-5,CASSQGQGPRGQPQHF,TGCGCCAGCAGCCAAGGACAGGGACCGAGGGGTCAGCCCCAGCATTTT
-,15,TRBV5-1,-,TRBJ1-1,CASSLYRAGDTEAFF,TGCGCCAGCAGCTTATACAGGGCAGGGGACACTGAAGCTTTCTTT
-,14,TRBV5-1,-,TRBJ2-2,CASAPGQNTGELFF,TGCGCCAGCGCCCCCGGACAGAACACCGGGGAGCTGTTTTTT
TRBD1,14,TRBV6-5,once,TRBJ1-6,CASRRDRGSSPLHF,TGTGCCAGCAGACGCGACAGGGGGAGTTCACCCCTCCACTTT
TRBD2,16,TRBV7-9,-,TRBJ2-1,CASSFEKREGRGEQFF,TGTGCCAGCAGCTTTGAAAAGCGGGAGGGCCGGGGTGAGCAGTTCTTC
-,14,TRBV5-1,-,TRBJ1-1,CASSLGGQNTEAFF,TGCGCCAGCAGCTTGGGGGGCCAGAACACTGAAGCTTTCTTT
-,15,TRBV28,once,TRBJ1-1,CASSLGGQGGKEAFF,TGTGCCAGCAGTTTAGGTGGGCAGGGCGGGAAGGAAGCTTTCTTT
TRBD2,14,TRBV11-3,once,TRBJ2-1,CASSRSGTSNEQFF,TGTGCCAGCAGCCGATCCGGGACTAGCAATGAGCAGTTCTTC
TRBD1,22,TRBV12-5,-,TRBJ1-2,CASGLSPGTGGLRHFRGYGYTF,TGTGCTAGTGGTTTGTCCCCCGGGACAGGGGGCCTAAGGCATTTTAGGGGCTATGGCTACACCTTC
TRBD2,17,TRBV19,-,TRBJ2-5,CASSIGGTSGTGATQYF,TGTGCCAGTAGTATTGGAGGGACTAGCGGGACCGGAGCGACCCAGTACTTC
TRBD1,12,TRBV12-3/TRBV12-4,many,TRBJ2-2,CASSQTGGWLFF,TGTGCCAGCAGCCAGACAGGGGGCTGGCTGTTTTTT
TRBD1,15,TRBV5-1,few,TRBJ1-4,CASGLGGTGDEKLFF,TGCGCCAGCGGCCTAGGAGGGACAGGGGATGAAAAACTGTTTTTT
-,15,TRBV5-1,-,TRBJ2-3,CASSFTTSVTDTQYF,TGCGCCAGCAGCTTCACCACCTCAGTCACAGATACGCAGTATTTT
TRBD1,13,TRBV5-1,-,TRBJ1-1,CASSWTGGNEAFF,TGCGCCAGCAGCTGGACAGGGGGCAATGAAGCTTTCTTT
-,15,TRBV14,-,TRBJ1-3,CASSRNQGSGNTIYF,TGTGCCAGCAGCAGAAACCAGGGCTCTGGAAACACCATATATTTT
TRBD1,14,TRBV3-1/TRBV3-2,-,TRBJ2-5,CASSRQGNQETQYF,TGTGCCAGCAGCCGACAGGGGAACCAAGAGACCCAGTACTTC
-,13,TRBV29-1,-,TRBJ2-7,CSVEIGVTYEQYF,TGCAGCGTTGAAATCGGGGTAACCTACGAGCAGTACTTC
-,11,TRBV11-3,-,TRBJ2-7,CASSGSGEQYF,TGTGCCAGCAGCGGGTCCGGGGAGCAGTACTTC
TRBD2,19,TRBV19,-,TRBJ2-3,CASSIEGRGSGGVTDTQYF,TGTGCCAGTAGTATAGAGGGCCGAGGAAGCGGGGGGGTCACAGATACGCAGTATTTT
-,16,TRBV6-6,-,TRBJ1-3,CASSRGTIFSGNTIYF,TGTGCCAGCAGTCGAGGCACCATTTTCTCTGGAAACACCATATATTTT
TRBD2,14,TRBV3-1/TRBV3-2,-,TRBJ2-1,CASSQTSGNNEQFF,TGTGCCAGCAGCCAAACTAGCGGGAACAATGAGCAGTTCTTC
-,16,TRBV15,-,TRBJ1-3,CATSRDLRDSGNTIYF,TGTGCCACCAGCAGAGATTTGAGGGACTCTGGAAACACCATATATTTT
-,15,TRBV9,-,TRBJ2-7,CASSGPPTGAYEQYF,TGTGCCAGCAGCGGCCCGCCGACAGGCGCGTACGAGCAGTACTTC
-,14,TRBV29-1,-,TRBJ2-7,CSVGDPSGAYEQYF,TGCAGCGTTGGAGATCCGAGCGGAGCCTACGAGCAGTACTTC
-,12,TRBV13,-,TRBJ1-2,CASSRQIYGYTF,TGTGCCAGCAGCCGACAGATCTATGGCTACACCTTC
TRBD1,14,TRBV5-8,-,TRBJ1-2,CASSDPTGDYGYTF,TGTGCCAGCAGCGATCCTACAGGGGACTATGGCTACACCTTC
TRBD1,14,TRBV5-4,-,TRBJ1-1,CASSLRQGGTEAFF,TGTGCCAGCAGCTTGCGACAGGGGGGGACTGAAGCTTTCTTT
-,11,TRBV29-1,-,TRBJ2-3,CSVEVGDTQYF,TGCAGCGTTGAGGTTGGCGATACGCAGTATTTT
-,17,TRBV3-1/TRBV3-2,-,TRBJ2-1,CASSQLGSPESYNEQFF,TGTGCCAGCAGCCAGCTCGGGTCACCAGAGTCGTACAATGAGCAGTTCTTC
-,14,TRBV6-5,-,TRBJ1-1,CASSYARMNTEAFF,TGTGCCAGCAGTTACGCCAGGATGAACACTGAAGCTTTCTTT